The 10 T cell receptor beta chains below were found in one sample sequenced in a study of type 1 regulatory T cells. TCRdb re-derived calls from the reads in MiXCR, one entry per CDR3 protein. The table records approximately 25,000 distinct CDR3 sequences, about half of them present only once. These receptors' antigens are unknown. The sequencing sample was made of cultured T cells, either the whole culture or a sorted T cell fraction (not recorded which). The receptor set was obtained from a human donor in good health.

The table lists this clonotype with many counts. The chain carries TRBV12-3 or TRBV12-4 and TRBJ1-1, with D possibly being TRBD1 (6 bases). The CDR3 is 13 residues long. V lost 9 bases and J lost 2, with 13 bases in between. CDR3 coding DNA: TGTGCCAGTACGACAGGTTTAAACACTGAAGCTTTCTTT. Translating it yields CASTTGLNTEAFF.

The V and J genes are TRBV6-5 and TRBJ1-3, with no clear D. The CDR3 runs 12 residues. Trimming stripped 6 bases from V and 4 bases from J, with 7 bases between. In germline, CDR1 is MNHEY, CDR2 SVGAGI. Here the CDR3 reads CASRDLGNTIYF. The CDR3 DNA sequence: TGTGCCAGCAGGGACCTGGGAAACACCATATATTTT.

The V gene is TRBV18, the J gene TRBJ2-5; TRBD1 might be the D (5 bases). The V gene's germline CDR1 is KGHSH and CDR2 LQKENI. V was pared by 3 bases and J by 3 bases, with 8 bases between. The CDR3 has 13 amino acids. The DNA for the CDR3 is TGTGCCAGCTCACCGCTCAGGGAAGAGACCCAGTACTTC. It yields the protein CASSPLREETQYF.

The table lists this clonotype with a few counts. The rearrangement uses TRBV10-3 and TRBJ1-1; no clear D gene. Trimming took off 6 bases at V and 4 bases at J, with 12 bases between the two ends. Per germline, CDR1 ENHRY and CDR2 SYGVKD. This CDR3 has 13 amino acids. The CDR3 reads CAISLAAGTEAFF. In nucleotides, the CDR3 is TGTGCCATCAGCCTGGCTGCGGGCACTGAAGCTTTCTTT.

A note on this clonotype: This clone may be a read error of a much larger clone one base away. The chain has TRBV20-1 and TRBJ1-1, with 8 bases identical to TRBD1. The CDR3 runs 14 residues. Germline trimming cut 3 bases from V and 3 bases from J; bases unmatched to any gene: 6. The V gene's germline CDR1 is DFQATT and CDR2 SNEGSKA (reference sequence). Written as DNA, the CDR3 is TGCAGTGCTAGGCCTCACAGGGGGGACACTGAAGCTTTCTTT. Translating it yields CSARPHRGDTEAFF.

V gene TRBV2 combines with J gene TRBJ2-1; D tentatively reads TRBD1 or TRBD2 (6 bases each). CDR1 is SNHLY and CDR2 is FYNNEI in the germline V gene. V dropped 2 bases and J dropped 12 bases, with 17 bases sitting between them. The CDR3 totals 14 residues. The CDR3 DNA reads TGTGCCAGCAGTGAATGGTTGATTGGAGGGGGGCAGTTCTTC. Residues: CASSEWLIGGGQFF.

This clonotype was counted once. The V and J genes are TRBV5-4 and TRBJ2-1; 10 nucleotides match TRBD2. The V and J ends lost 4 bases and 9 bases, in that order; junction bases with no gene match: 13. Looked up from germline, CDR1 is SGHNT and CDR2 is YYREEE (reference sequence). CDR3 size: 16 residues. The CDR3 here is CASSPPELAGRPEQFF. CDR3 nucleotide sequence: TGTGCCAGCAGCCCCCCCGAACTAGCGGGGAGGCCTGAGCAGTTCTTC.

The chain has TRBV20-1 and TRBJ2-6; D gene unclear. The CDR3 loop spans 17 amino acids. Germline V lookup: CDR1 DFQATT, CDR2 SNEGSKA (reference sequence). Trimming took 5 bases from V and 0 from J, leaving 17 bases between them. CDR3 sequence: CSARGVRISSGANVLTF. Written as DNA, the CDR3 is TGCAGTGCTCGCGGAGTCCGTATATCCTCTGGGGCCAACGTCCTGACTTTC.

Notes on this clonotype: The CDR3 does not end in the conserved phenylalanine or tryptophan, so this is likely a read error. The V gene is TRBV3-1, the J gene TRBJ2-7; D gene unclear. The CDR3 covers 14 residues. Between the trimmed V and J ends, which lost 0 bases and 2 bases, there was a span of 8 bases. Germline loops: CDR1 LGHDT, CDR2 YNNKEL (reference sequence). CDR3 sequence: CASSQDLRTYEQYL. CDR3 nucleotide sequence: TGTGCCAGCAGCCAAGATTTACGGACCTACGAGCAGTACCTC.

CDR3 nucleotides: TGTGCCAGCAGTTATCTACGGGGGTATAACTATGGCTACACCTTC. Encoded protein: CASSYLRGYNYGYTF. The rearrangement links TRBV12-3 or TRBV12-4 to TRBJ1-2; tentatively, D is TRBD1 (5 bases). The V end lost 4 bases, the J end lost 1 base, and 13 bases lay between the germline ends. This CDR3 is 15 amino acids long.